The 12 T cell receptor beta chains listed next were all sequenced from one sample in a study of radiotherapy plus CTLA-4 blockade in lung cancer. Generated by immunoSEQ multiplex PCR, the TCRdb table keeps only in-frame clones and is missing some. This table has fewer than 40,000 clones, over 65% appearing once. Material: peripheral blood, obtained from a patient treated with radiotherapy plus ipilimumab. The receptors shown here come from a human donor with non-small cell lung cancer who had stable disease on radiotherapy plus ipilimumab.

The chain carries TRBV30 and TRBJ2-7, with 12 nucleotides matching TRBD2. V dropped 0 bases and J dropped 6; count of bases not matched to a gene: 3. This CDR3 has 14 residues. Germline loops: CDR1 GTSNPN, CDR2 SVGIG (reference sequence). CDR3 in DNA: TGTGCCTGGAGTGTATCGGGACTAGCGGGCGAGCAGTACTTC. This codes for CAWSVSGLAGEQYF. Full variable domain (outside the CDR3, taken from reference TRBV30 and TRBJ2-7): SQTIHQWPATLVQPVGSPLSLECTVEGTSNPNLYWYRQAAGRGLQLLFYSVGIGQISSEVPQNLSASRPQDRQFILSSKKLLLSDSGFYLCAWSVSGLAGEQYFGPGTRLTVT.

The CDR3 sequence: CASSPPGRFEAFF. The DNA for the CDR3 is TGTGCCAGCAGCCCGCCCGGCAGGTTTGAAGCTTTCTTT. The V and J genes are TRBV11-3 and TRBJ1-1; unclear D gene. The germline CDR1 and CDR2 sequences are SGHNT and YENEEA. The CDR3 extends over 13 amino acids. With 5 bases removed from V and 7 bases from J, the gap between germline ends came to 14 bases.

CDR3 loop: CASRRLRVGLYSNQPQHF. In DNA, the CDR3 is TGCGCCAGCAGGAGATTAAGGGTAGGGCTCTATAGCAATCAGCCCCAGCATTTT. The chain has TRBV10-1 and TRBJ1-5; no reliable D call. V was clipped by 6 bases and J by 0 bases, with 21 bases between them. The germline V gene encodes CDR1 WNHNN and CDR2 SYGVQD (reference sequence). The length of the CDR3 is 18 residues.

V is TRBV5-6 and J is TRBJ1-1; D unclear. With 6 bases removed from V and 4 bases from J, the gap between germline ends came to 16 bases. The CDR3 totals 14 residues. From germline, CDR1 is SGHDT and CDR2 YYEEEE. For the CDR3, the DNA is TGTGCCAGCACCCCTCTGGGAGGGAGCACTGAAGCTTTCTTT. This codes for CASTPLGGSTEAFF.

V and J are TRBV6-5 and TRBJ1-2, with D hard to call. Germline CDR1 reads MNHEY; CDR2 reads SVGAGI. The CDR3 loop spans 16 amino acids. Trimming removed 0 bases from V and 3 bases from J, with 14 bases in between. The CDR3 region is CASSYSSPLGDYGYTF. In DNA, the CDR3 is TGTGCCAGCAGTTACTCCTCCCCCCTCGGCGACTATGGCTACACCTTC.

This sequence joins TRBV11-1 and TRBJ2-3, with TRBD2 identical over 8 bases. V dropped 8 bases and J dropped 1; count of bases not matched to a gene: 8. Per germline, CDR1 SGHAT and CDR2 FQDESV (reference sequence). The CDR3 has 15 amino acids. CDR3 loop: CASAPWRGGTDTQYF. The CDR3, as DNA: TGTGCCAGCGCCCCATGGCGGGGGGGCACAGATACGCAGTATTTT.

The CDR3 loop reads CTSRPGGCAQSRANVLTF. In DNA form, the CDR3 reads TGCACCAGCAGGCCGGGTGGTTGTGCACAAAGTCGGGCCAACGTCCTGACTTTC. V and J are TRBV1 and TRBJ2-6; the table calls TRBD2, which could not be checked here. TRBV1 is noted as a pseudogene. There are 18 residues in the CDR3.

The gene calls are TRBV18 and TRBJ1-6, with a possible D match to TRBD1 (5 bases). The CDR3 has 15 residues. The germline gives CDR1 KGHSH, CDR2 LQKENI. The V gene lost 4 bases and the J gene lost 5 bases, with 12 bases spanning the gap. In nucleotides, the CDR3 is TGTGCCAGCTCACTTTTGACAGAGAATAATTCACCCCTCCACTTT. Translation: CASSLLTENNSPLHF.

The rearrangement links TRBV10-3 to TRBJ1-5; maybe TRBD1 (5 bases). Germline loops: CDR1 ENHRY, CDR2 SYGVKD. CDR3 size: 15 residues. V was shortened by 3 bases and J by 0 bases, with 9 bases between the two germline ends. CDR3 DNA sequence: TGTGCCATCAGTGACCCAGGGCATAGCAATCAGCCCCAGCATTTT. Its translation: CAISDPGHSNQPQHF.

The chain links TRBV19 to TRBJ2-3; D remains unclear. Germline values: CDR1 LNHDA, CDR2 SQIVND (reference sequence). The CDR3 totals 12 residues. The V end was cut by 3 bases, the J end by 6 bases, with 7 bases between. The CDR3 DNA sequence: TGTGCCAGTAGTATGAGGCGGGATACGCAGTATTTT. As protein: CASSMRRDTQYF.

V is TRBV27 and J is TRBJ2-5, with D perhaps assigned TRBD1 or TRBD2 (5 bases each). CDR1 MNHEY and CDR2 SMNVEV come from the germline V gene (reference sequence). The V gene lost 3 bases and the J gene lost 5 bases, with 13 bases spanning the gap. This CDR3 comprises 14 residues. The CDR3 DNA sequence: TGTGCCAGCAGTTTTAATGGGGGTAGGGAGACCCAGTACTTC. It translates to CASSFNGGRETQYF.

The chain couples TRBV5-1 to TRBJ2-2, with D possibly matching TRBD2 (6 bases). V lost 5 bases to trimming and J lost 2 bases, with 13 bases between them. The germline V gene encodes CDR1 SGHRS and CDR2 YFSETQ. This CDR3 is 15 amino acids long. For the CDR3, the DNA is TGCGCCAGCAGTAGGGACGGACTAAACACCGGGGAGCTGTTTTTT. As protein: CASSRDGLNTGELFF.